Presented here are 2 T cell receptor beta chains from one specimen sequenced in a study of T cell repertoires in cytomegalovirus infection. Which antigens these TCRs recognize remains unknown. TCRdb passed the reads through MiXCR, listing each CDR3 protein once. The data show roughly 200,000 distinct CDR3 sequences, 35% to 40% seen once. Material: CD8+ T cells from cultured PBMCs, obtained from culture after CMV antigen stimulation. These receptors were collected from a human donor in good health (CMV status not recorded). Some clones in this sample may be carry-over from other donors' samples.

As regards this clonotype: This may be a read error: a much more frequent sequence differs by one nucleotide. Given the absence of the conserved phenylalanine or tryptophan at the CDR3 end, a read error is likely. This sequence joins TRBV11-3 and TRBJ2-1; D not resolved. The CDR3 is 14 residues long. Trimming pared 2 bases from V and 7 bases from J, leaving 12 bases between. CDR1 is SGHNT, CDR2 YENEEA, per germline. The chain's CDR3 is CASSLLGSGNEQFL. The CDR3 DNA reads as TGTGCCAGCAGCTTACTGGGATCTGGGAATGAGCAGTTCTTA.

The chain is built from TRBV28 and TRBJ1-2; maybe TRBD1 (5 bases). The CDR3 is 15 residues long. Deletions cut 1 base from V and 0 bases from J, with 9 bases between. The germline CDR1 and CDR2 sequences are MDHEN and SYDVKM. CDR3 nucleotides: TGTGCCAGCAGTTTATCATCAGGGACTAACTATGGCTACACCTTC. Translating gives CASSLSSGTNYGYTF.